This T cell receptor (beta chain) was identified in a study of PD-1 blockade in mismatch repair-deficient tumors. The time point was: identical roughly 10-day culture without peptide (control). Study-level findings and limits: Rapid post-treatment expansion, then contraction, generally preceding radiologic response, marked tumor-resident clones.

Turning to this clone: Its antigen is unidentified.

Libraries were prepared by immunoSEQ multiplex PCR; TCRdb keeps only in-frame clonotypes and omits some of them. The table includes some 14,000 clones, 85% to 90% detected once. The material sequenced was cells cultured in vitro, taken from a patient treated with pembrolizumab. The clonotype was recovered from an adult with mismatch repair-deficient cancer.

CDR3 residues: CASSYLGEQYF. Here the CDR3 DNA reads TGTGCCAGCAGCTACCTTGGGGAGCAGTACTTC. The chain recombines TRBV6-1 with TRBJ2-7; D unclear. The CDR3 extends over 11 amino acids. V dropped 6 bases and J dropped 7 bases, with 10 bases sitting between them. Looked up from germline, CDR1 is MNHNS and CDR2 is SASEGT.